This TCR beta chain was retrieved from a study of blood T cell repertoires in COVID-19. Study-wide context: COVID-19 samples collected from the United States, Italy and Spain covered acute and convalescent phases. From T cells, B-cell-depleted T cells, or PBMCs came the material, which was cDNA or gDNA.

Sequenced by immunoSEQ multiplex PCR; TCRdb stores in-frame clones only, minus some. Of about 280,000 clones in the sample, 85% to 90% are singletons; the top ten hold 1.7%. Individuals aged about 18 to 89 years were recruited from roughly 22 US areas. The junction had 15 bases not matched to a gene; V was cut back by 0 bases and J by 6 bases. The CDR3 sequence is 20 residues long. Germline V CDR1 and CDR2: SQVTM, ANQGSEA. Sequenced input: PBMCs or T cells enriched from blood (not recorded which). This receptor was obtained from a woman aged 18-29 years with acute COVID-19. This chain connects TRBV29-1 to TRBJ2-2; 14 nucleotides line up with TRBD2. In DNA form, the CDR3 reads TGCAGCGTTGAAGACAGTAGACTAGCGGGAGGGCCCCGAAGGTCCGGGGAGCTGTTTTTT. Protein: CSVEDSRLAGGPRRSGELFF.